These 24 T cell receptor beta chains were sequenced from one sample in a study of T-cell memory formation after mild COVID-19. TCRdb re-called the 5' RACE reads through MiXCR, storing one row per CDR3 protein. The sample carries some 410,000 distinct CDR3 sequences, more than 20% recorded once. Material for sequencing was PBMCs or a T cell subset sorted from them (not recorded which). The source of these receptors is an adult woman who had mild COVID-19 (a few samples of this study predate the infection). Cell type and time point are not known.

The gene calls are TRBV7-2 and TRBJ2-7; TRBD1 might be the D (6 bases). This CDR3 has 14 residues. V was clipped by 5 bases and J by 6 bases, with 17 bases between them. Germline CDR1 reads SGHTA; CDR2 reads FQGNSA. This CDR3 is CASSPLPQGFEQYF. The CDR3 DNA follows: TGTGCCAGCAGCCCCCTCCCCCAGGGGTTCGAGCAGTACTTC.

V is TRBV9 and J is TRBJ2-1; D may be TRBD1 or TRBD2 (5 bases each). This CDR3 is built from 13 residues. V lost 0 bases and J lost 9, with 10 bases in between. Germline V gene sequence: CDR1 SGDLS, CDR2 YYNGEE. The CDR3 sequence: CASSVGGASEQFF. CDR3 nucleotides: TGTGCCAGCAGCGTAGGAGGGGCAAGTGAGCAGTTCTTC.

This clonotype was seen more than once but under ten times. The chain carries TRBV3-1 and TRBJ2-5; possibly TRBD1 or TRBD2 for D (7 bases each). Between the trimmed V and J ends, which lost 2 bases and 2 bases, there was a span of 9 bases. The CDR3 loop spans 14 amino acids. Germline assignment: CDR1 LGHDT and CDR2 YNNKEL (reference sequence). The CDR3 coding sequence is TGTGCCAGCAGCCAACAGGGGGGGCAAGAGACCCAGTACTTC. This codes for CASSQQGGQETQYF.

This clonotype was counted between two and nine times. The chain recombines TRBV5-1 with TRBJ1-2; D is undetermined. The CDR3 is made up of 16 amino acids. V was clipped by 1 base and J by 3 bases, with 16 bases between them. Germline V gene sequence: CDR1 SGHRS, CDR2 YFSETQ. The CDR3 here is CASSLSRGGSDYGYTF. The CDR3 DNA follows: TGCGCCAGCAGCTTGTCCCGGGGTGGCTCTGACTATGGCTACACCTTC. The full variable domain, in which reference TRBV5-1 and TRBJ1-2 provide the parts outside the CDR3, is KAGVTQTPRYLIKTRGQQVTLSCSPISGHRSVSWYQQTPGQGLQFLFEYFSETQRNKGNFPGRFSGRQFSNSRSEMNVSTLELGDSALYLCASSLSRGGSDYGYTFGSGTRLTVV.

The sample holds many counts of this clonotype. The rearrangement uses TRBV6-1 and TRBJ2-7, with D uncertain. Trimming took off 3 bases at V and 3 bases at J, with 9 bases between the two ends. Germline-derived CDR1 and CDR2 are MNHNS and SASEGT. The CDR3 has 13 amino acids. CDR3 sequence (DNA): TGTGCCAGCAGTGATAGGGAAAACTACGAGCAGTACTTC. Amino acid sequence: CASSDRENYEQYF.

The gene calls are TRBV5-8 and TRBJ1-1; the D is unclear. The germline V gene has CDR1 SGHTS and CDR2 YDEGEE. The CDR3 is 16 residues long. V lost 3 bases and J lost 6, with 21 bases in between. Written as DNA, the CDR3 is TGTGCCAGCAGCTCTCTGACCGGAATCGGATGGCCTGAAGCTTTCTTT. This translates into CASSSLTGIGWPEAFF.

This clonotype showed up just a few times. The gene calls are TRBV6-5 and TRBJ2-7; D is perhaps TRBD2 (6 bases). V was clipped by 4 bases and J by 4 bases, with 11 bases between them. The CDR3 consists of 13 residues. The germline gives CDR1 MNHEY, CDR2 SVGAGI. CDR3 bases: TGTGCCAGCAGTTCTCCGACTAGGTACGAGCAGTACTTC. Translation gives CASSSPTRYEQYF.

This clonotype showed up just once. The DNA for the CDR3 is TGCGCCAGCAGCTTGGCTTTCGGGGACACCCAAGAGACCCAGTACTTC. Protein product: CASSLAFGDTQETQYF. J is TRBJ2-5 and V is TRBV5-1, with D perhaps TRBD1 (6 bases). Trimming shortened V by 0 bases and J by 1 base, and 13 bases separated the two germline ends. Germline loops: CDR1 SGHRS, CDR2 YFSETQ. CDR3 length: 16 amino acids.

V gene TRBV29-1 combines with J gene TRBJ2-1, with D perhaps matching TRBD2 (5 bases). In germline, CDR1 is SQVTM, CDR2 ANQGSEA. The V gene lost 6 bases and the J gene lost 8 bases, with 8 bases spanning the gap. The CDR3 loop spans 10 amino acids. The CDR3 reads CSVGVHEQFF. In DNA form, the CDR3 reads TGCAGCGTCGGGGTACATGAGCAGTTCTTC.

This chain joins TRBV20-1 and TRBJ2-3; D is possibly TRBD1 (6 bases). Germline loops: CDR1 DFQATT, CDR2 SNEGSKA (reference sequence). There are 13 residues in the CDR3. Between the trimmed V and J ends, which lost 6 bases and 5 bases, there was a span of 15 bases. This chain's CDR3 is CSATVRGGDTQYF. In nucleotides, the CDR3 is TGCAGTGCGACCGTCAGGGGTGGAGATACGCAGTATTTT.

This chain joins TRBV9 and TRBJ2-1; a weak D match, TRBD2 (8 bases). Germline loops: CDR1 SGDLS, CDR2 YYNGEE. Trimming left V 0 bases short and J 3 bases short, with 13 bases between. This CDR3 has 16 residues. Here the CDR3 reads CASSVDSGTVYNEQFF. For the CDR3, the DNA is TGTGCCAGCAGCGTAGATAGCGGGACAGTCTACAATGAGCAGTTCTTC.

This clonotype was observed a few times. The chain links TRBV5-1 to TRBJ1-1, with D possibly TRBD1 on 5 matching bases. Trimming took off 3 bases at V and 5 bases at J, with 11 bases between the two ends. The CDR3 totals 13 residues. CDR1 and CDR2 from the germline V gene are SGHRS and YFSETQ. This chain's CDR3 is CASSSSQGTEAFF. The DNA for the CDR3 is TGCGCCAGCAGCTCCTCTCAGGGTACTGAAGCTTTCTTT.

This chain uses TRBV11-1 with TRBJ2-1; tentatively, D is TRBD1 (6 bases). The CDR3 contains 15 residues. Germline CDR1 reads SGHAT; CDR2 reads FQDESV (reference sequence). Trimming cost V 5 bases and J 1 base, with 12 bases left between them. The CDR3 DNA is TGTGCCAGCAGCCCACAGGGTTATTCCTACAATGAGCAGTTCTTC. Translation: CASSPQGYSYNEQFF. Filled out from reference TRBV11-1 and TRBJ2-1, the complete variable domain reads EAEVAQSPRYKITEKSQAVAFWCDPISGHATLYWYRQILGQGPELLVQFQDESVVDDSQLPKDRFSAERLKGVDSTLKIQPAELGDSAMYLCASSPQGYSYNEQFFGPGTRLTVL.

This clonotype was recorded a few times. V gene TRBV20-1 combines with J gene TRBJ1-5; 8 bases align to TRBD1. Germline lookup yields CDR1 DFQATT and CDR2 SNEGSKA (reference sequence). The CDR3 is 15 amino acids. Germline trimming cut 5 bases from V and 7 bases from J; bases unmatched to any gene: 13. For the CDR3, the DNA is TGCAGTGCTCAGCCCCGGGACAGGTCATGGCAGCCCCAGCATTTT. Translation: CSAQPRDRSWQPQHF.

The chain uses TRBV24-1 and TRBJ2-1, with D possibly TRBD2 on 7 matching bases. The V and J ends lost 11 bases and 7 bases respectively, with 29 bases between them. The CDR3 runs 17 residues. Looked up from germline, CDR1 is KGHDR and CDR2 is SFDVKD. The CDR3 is CARYARGDNPGVNEQFF. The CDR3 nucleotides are TGTGCCAGATATGCCCGGGGGGACAACCCCGGTGTAAATGAGCAGTTCTTC.

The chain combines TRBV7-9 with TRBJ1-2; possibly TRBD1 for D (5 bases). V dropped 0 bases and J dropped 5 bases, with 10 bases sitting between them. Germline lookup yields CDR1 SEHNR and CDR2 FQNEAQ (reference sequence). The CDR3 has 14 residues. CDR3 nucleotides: TGTGCCAGCAGCTTAGCCGGGACGGCTTATGGCTACACCTTC. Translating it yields CASSLAGTAYGYTF. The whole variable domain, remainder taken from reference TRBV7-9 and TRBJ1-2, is DTGVSQNPRHKITKRGQNVTFRCDPISEHNRLYWYRQTLGQGPEFLTYFQNEAQLEKSRLLSDRFSAERPKGSFSTLEIQRTEQGDSAMYLCASSLAGTAYGYTFGSGTRLTVV.

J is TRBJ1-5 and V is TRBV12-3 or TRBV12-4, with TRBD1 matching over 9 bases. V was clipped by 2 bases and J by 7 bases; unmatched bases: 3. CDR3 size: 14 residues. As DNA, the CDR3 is TGTGCCAGCAGTTTATCTGGACAGGGGCAGCCCCAGCATTTT. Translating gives CASSLSGQGQPQHF.

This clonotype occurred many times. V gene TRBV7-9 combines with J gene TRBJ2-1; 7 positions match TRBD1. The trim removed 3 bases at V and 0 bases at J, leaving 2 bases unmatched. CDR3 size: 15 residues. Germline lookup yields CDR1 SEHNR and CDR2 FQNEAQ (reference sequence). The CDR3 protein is CASSLTGYSYNEQFF. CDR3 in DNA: TGTGCCAGCAGCTTGACAGGGTACTCCTACAATGAGCAGTTCTTC.

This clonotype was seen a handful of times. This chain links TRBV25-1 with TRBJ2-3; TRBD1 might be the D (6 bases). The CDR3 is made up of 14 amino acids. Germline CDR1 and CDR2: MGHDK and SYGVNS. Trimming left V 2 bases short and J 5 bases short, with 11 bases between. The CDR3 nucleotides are TGTGCCAGCAGTGAAACCCGGACAGTAGATACGCAGTATTTT. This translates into CASSETRTVDTQYF. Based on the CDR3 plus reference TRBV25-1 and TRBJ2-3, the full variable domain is EADIYQTPRYLVIGTGKKITLECSQTMGHDKMYWYQQDPGMELHLIHYSYGVNSTEKGDLSSESTVSRIRTEHFPLTLESARPSHTSQYLCASSETRTVDTQYFGPGTRLTVL.

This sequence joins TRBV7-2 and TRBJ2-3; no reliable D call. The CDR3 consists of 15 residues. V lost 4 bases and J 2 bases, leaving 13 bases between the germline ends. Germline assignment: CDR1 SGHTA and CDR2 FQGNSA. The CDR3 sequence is CASSSGLGPTDTQYF. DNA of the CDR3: TGTGCCAGCAGCTCCGGTTTGGGCCCCACAGATACGCAGTATTTT.

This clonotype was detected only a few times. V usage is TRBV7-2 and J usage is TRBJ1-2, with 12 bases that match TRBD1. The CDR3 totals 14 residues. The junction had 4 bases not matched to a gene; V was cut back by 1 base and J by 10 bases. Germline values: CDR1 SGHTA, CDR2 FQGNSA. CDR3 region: CASSLVPGQGAYTF. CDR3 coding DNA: TGTGCCAGCAGCTTAGTACCGGGACAGGGGGCCTACACCTTC.

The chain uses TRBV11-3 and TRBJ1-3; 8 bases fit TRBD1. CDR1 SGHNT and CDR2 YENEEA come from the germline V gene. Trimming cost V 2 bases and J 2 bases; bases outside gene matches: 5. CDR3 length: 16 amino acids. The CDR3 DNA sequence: TGTGCCAGCAGCTTAATTTGGGACAGGACTGGAAACACCATATATTTT. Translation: CASSLIWDRTGNTIYF.

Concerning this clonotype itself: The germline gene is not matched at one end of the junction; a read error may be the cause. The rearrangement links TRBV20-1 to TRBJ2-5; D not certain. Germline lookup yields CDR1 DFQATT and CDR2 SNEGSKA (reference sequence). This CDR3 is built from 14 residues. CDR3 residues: CSARVVSLQGTQYF. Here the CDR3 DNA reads TGCAGTGCTAGAGTGGTCAGTCTCCAAGGGACCCAGTACTTC.

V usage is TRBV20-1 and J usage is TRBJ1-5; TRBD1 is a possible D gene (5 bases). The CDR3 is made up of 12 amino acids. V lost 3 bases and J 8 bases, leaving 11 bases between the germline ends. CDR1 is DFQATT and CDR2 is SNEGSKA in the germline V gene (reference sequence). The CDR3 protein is CSARQKGKPQHF. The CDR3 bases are TGCAGTGCTAGGCAAAAGGGGAAGCCCCAGCATTTT.